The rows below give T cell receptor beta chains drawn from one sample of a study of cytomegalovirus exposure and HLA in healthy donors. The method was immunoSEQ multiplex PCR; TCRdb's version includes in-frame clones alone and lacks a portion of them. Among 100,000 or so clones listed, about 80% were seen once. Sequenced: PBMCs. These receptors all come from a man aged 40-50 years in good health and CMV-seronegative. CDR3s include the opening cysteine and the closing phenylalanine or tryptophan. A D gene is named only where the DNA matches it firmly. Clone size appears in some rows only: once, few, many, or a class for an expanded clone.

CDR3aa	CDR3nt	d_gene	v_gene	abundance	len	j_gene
CASSLGDRESNQPQHF	TGCGCCAGCAGCTTGGGGGACAGGGAGAGCAATCAGCCCCAGCATTTT	TRBD1	TRBV5-1	once	16	TRBJ1-5
CASSFKRRGSNQPQHF	TGTGCCAGCAGTTTCAAAAGGCGAGGTTCCAATCAGCCCCAGCATTTT	NA	TRBV28	NA	16	TRBJ1-5
CASSPGQGVSQPQHF	TGTGCCAGCTCACCTGGACAGGGTGTGAGTCAGCCCCAGCATTTT	TRBD1	TRBV18	NA	15	TRBJ1-5
CASSYGAENTEAFF	TGTGCCAGCAGTTACGGGGCAGAGAACACTGAAGCTTTCTTT	NA	TRBV6-6	NA	14	TRBJ1-1
CASSYSGQGAFEAFF	TGTGCCAGCAGTTACTCGGGACAGGGGGCTTTTGAAGCTTTCTTT	TRBD1	TRBV6-5	NA	15	TRBJ1-1
CASSPRGRQETQYF	TGTGCCAGCAGTCCCAGGGGGCGACAAGAGACCCAGTACTTC	TRBD1	TRBV7-2	NA	14	TRBJ2-5
CASSLSNQPQHF	TGTGCCAGCAGTCTTAGCAATCAGCCCCAGCATTTT	NA	TRBV2	once	12	TRBJ1-5
CASSSSGAGDTQYF	TGTGCCAGCAGCTCTAGCGGGGCGGGGGATACGCAGTATTTT	TRBD2	TRBV7-3	NA	14	TRBJ2-3
CASSPDGGGWGAGYTF	TGCGCCAGCAGCCCGGACGGCGGAGGGTGGGGAGCTGGCTACACCTTC	NA	TRBV5-1	NA	16	TRBJ1-2
CASSPIWTGSANVLTF	TGTGCCAGCAGCCCCATTTGGACAGGGTCTGCCAACGTCCTGACTTTC	TRBD1	TRBV4-2	NA	16	TRBJ2-6
CASSLDLGQGNYGYTF	TGTGCCAGCAGCTTAGATCTGGGACAGGGCAACTATGGCTACACCTTC	TRBD1	TRBV11-2	NA	16	TRBJ1-2
CASRTGTGYGYTF	TGTGCCAGCAGAACCGGGACAGGGTATGGCTACACCTTC	TRBD1	TRBV28	NA	13	TRBJ1-2
CASRRGNGYTF	TGTGCCAGCAGGCGGGGGAATGGCTACACCTTC	NA	TRBV6-1	NA	11	TRBJ1-2
CASSEVAGVYEQYF	TGTGCCAGCAGTGAAGTAGCGGGGGTCTACGAGCAGTACTTC	TRBD2	TRBV6-4	NA	14	TRBJ2-7
CASSEGSVRLAGAGELFF	TGTGCCAGCAGTGAAGGTTCGGTCCGACTAGCGGGGGCCGGGGAGCTGTTTTTT	TRBD2	TRBV25-1	NA	18	TRBJ2-2
CATSSWGQGGGEAFF	TGTGCCACCAGCAGCTGGGGACAGGGAGGTGGTGAAGCTTTCTTT	TRBD1	TRBV15	once	15	TRBJ1-1
CASNKDTKIIMKSKNTEAFF	TGTGCCAGTAATAAGGACACTAAGATTATTATGAAATCAAAAAACACTGAAGCTTTCTTT	NA	TRBV19	NA	20	TRBJ1-1
CASSKAAGKGSEAFF	TGTGCCAGCAGCAAAGCCGCAGGGAAAGGGTCTGAAGCTTTCTTT	NA	TRBV7-9	NA	15	TRBJ1-1
CASSMAGHQETQYF	TGTGCCAGTAGTATGGCGGGGCACCAAGAGACCCAGTACTTC	NA	TRBV19	NA	14	TRBJ2-5
CSSSPETGLHYNEQFF	TGTTCCAGCAGCCCAGAGACAGGGCTTCATTACAATGAGCAGTTCTTC	TRBD1	TRBV7-9	NA	16	TRBJ2-1
CASSHGLGRSTDTQYF	TGCGCCAGCAGCCACGGACTAGGCCGTAGCACAGATACGCAGTATTTT	TRBD2	TRBV5-4	few	16	TRBJ2-3
CAWSFRDRGTDTQYF	TGTGCCTGGAGTTTCCGGGACAGGGGCACAGATACGCAGTATTTT	TRBD1	TRBV30	once	15	TRBJ2-3
CASSLGDSLVSPLHF	TGTGCCAGCAGCTTAGGGGACAGTTTGGTTTCACCCCTCCACTTT	TRBD1	TRBV11-2	NA	15	TRBJ1-6
CASSYTSISGANVLTF	TGTGCCAGCAGTTACACGAGTATCTCTGGGGCCAACGTCCTGACTTTC	NA	TRBV6-5	NA	16	TRBJ2-6
CASSRLTGPNQPQHF	TGCGCCAGCAGCCGATTGACAGGTCCTAATCAGCCCCAGCATTTT	NA	TRBV4-3	NA	15	TRBJ1-5
CASSLRQGILNTEAFF	TGTGCCAGCAGCCTAAGACAGGGAATTTTGAACACTGAAGCTTTCTTT	TRBD1	TRBV7-8	NA	16	TRBJ1-1
CASSRQYSNQPQHF	TGTGCCAGCAGTAGACAATATAGCAATCAGCCCCAGCATTTT	NA	TRBV6-1	NA	14	TRBJ1-5
CASSYQGKENYGYTF	TGTGCCAGCAGTTACCAGGGGAAGGAGAACTATGGCTACACCTTC	NA	TRBV6-5	NA	15	TRBJ1-2
CASRNRQGGGYTF	TGTGCCAGCAGAAACCGACAGGGTGGGGGCTACACCTTC	TRBD1	TRBV6-6	NA	13	TRBJ1-2
CASSQTGTVALYEQYF	TGTGCCAGCAGCCAAACAGGGACAGTTGCCCTCTACGAGCAGTACTTC	TRBD1	TRBV7-2	NA	16	TRBJ2-7
CSVEVRFSGTGRVGGYTF	TGCAGCGTTGAAGTCCGATTTTCCGGGACAGGGAGAGTTGGTGGCTACACCTTC	TRBD1	TRBV29-1	NA	18	TRBJ1-2
CASSPQGAGNQPQHF	TGCGCCAGCAGCCCCCAGGGGGCTGGCAATCAGCCCCAGCATTTT	TRBD1	TRBV5-1	NA	15	TRBJ1-5
CASSLGRALTNEKLFF	TGTGCCAGCAGTTTGGGCAGGGCCCTAACTAATGAAAAACTGTTTTTT	NA	TRBV27	NA	16	TRBJ1-4
CASSPGTTANTGELFF	TGCGCCAGCAGCCCCGGGACTACCGCGAACACCGGGGAGCTGTTTTTT	TRBD2	TRBV5-1	few	16	TRBJ2-2
CAWAGTGVGYTF	TGTGCCTGGGCCGGGACAGGGGTCGGCTACACCTTC	TRBD1	TRBV30	NA	12	TRBJ1-2
CAWTTGAGGYTF	TGTGCCTGGACAACAGGGGCAGGAGGCTACACCTTC	TRBD1	TRBV30	NA	12	TRBJ1-2
CASRANLDRGGEKLFF	TGTGCCAGCAGAGCCAATTTGGACAGGGGTGGAGAAAAACTGTTTTTT	TRBD1	TRBV6-8	NA	16	TRBJ1-4
CASSLEDWRANYGYTF	TGTGCCAGCAGCTTGGAGGATTGGAGGGCTAACTATGGCTACACCTTC	NA	TRBV5-6	NA	16	TRBJ1-2
CASSLEGRGAEAFF	TGTGCCAGCAGCTTAGAGGGCAGGGGAGCTGAAGCTTTCTTT	NA	TRBV7-2	NA	14	TRBJ1-1
CASSLRGGRNEQFF	TGTGCCAGCAGCTTACGGGGGGGGAGGAATGAGCAGTTCTTC	TRBD2	TRBV5-4	NA	14	TRBJ2-1
CARGASGNTGELFF	TGTGCCAGAGGGGCTAGCGGGAACACCGGGGAGCTGTTTTTT	TRBD2	TRBV2	NA	14	TRBJ2-2
CASSDGETGTDTQYF	TGTGCCAGCAGTGACGGCGAGACAGGCACAGATACGCAGTATTTT	NA	TRBV6-4	NA	15	TRBJ2-3
CASSLDGAGANVLTF	TGCGCCAGCAGCTTGGATGGAGCTGGGGCCAACGTCCTGACTTTC	NA	TRBV5-1	NA	15	TRBJ2-6
CATRQGNQPQHF	TGTGCCACTCGACAGGGAAATCAGCCCCAGCATTTT	TRBD1	TRBV6-1	NA	12	TRBJ1-5
CSVRARGYQETQYF	TGCAGCGTTCGCGCCCGCGGGTACCAAGAGACCCAGTACTTC	NA	TRBV29-1	NA	14	TRBJ2-5
CASSMGSGTGLGYTF	TGTGCCAGCAGCATGGGCTCCGGGACAGGGCTTGGCTACACCTTC	TRBD1	TRBV7-9	NA	15	TRBJ1-2
CASSPQIGTGELFF	TGTGCCAGCAGCCCCCAAATCGGCACCGGGGAGCTGTTTTTT	NA	TRBV7-7	once	14	TRBJ2-2
CASSIDFRGTQYF	TGTGCCAGTAGTATAGACTTTAGGGGGACGCAGTATTTT	NA	TRBV19	NA	13	TRBJ2-3
CASSEVRQGPYNEQFF	TGTGCCAGCAGTGAAGTACGACAGGGACCCTACAATGAGCAGTTCTTC	TRBD1	TRBV6-1	once	16	TRBJ2-1
CASSFMRQKNTEAFF	TGTGCCAGCAGCTTTATGCGGCAGAAGAACACTGAAGCTTTCTTT	NA	TRBV7-2	NA	15	TRBJ1-1
CASSHAVRDEQFF	TGTGCCAGCAGCCACGCCGTCCGGGATGAGCAGTTCTTC	NA	TRBV5-6	NA	13	TRBJ2-1